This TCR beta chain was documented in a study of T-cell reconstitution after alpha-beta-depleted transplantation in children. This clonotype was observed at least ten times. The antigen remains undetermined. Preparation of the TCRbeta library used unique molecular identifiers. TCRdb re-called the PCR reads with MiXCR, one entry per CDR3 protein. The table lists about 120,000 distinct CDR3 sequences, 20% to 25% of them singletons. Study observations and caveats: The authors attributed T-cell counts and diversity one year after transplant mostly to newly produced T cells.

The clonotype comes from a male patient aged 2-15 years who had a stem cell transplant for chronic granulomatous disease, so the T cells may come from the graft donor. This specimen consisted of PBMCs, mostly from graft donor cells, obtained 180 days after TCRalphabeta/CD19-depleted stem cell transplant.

The CDR3 protein is CASSPHGRVGSEQYF. The CDR3 DNA follows: TGTGCCAGCAGTCCTCATGGCAGGGTAGGTTCCGAGCAGTACTTC. J is TRBJ2-7 and V is TRBV27, with D possibly TRBD1 on 5 matching bases. CDR1 and CDR2 from the germline V gene are MNHEY and SMNVEV (reference sequence). The CDR3 runs to 15 residues. The V gene lost 5 bases and the J gene lost 6 bases, with 20 bases spanning the gap.